The next 15 T cell receptor beta chains were all read from a single sample in a study of cytomegalovirus exposure and HLA in healthy donors. Use of 60 Vbeta and 13 Jbeta primers characterized the PCR. Sequenced by immunoSEQ multiplex PCR; TCRdb stores in-frame clones only, minus some. This sample has under 200,000 clones, with around 80% found just once. Source material: PBMCs. These receptors originate from a man aged 35-49 years in good health and CMV-seronegative.

This sequence joins TRBV7-8 and TRBJ1-6, with D perhaps matching TRBD1 (6 bases). CDR3 length equals 16 residues. CDR1 is SGHVS, CDR2 FQNEAQ, per germline. V dropped 1 base and J dropped 8 bases, with 15 bases sitting between them. CDR3 sequence (DNA): TGTGCCAGCAGCTTAGTGCAGGGGATATTAGATTCACCCCTCCACTTT. This gives the protein CASSLVQGILDSPLHF.

This clone appeared a single time. DNA of the CDR3: TGCGCCAGCAGCCAAGATACCGGCGAGGGGGATGAGCAGTTCTTC. Protein sequence: CASSQDTGEGDEQFF. This rearrangement joins TRBV4-3 to TRBJ2-1, with D possibly matching TRBD1 (6 bases). Per germline, CDR1 LGHNA and CDR2 YSLEER. The CDR3 is 15 residues long. V lost 0 bases and J lost 8, with 14 bases in between.

This clone was recorded a few times. The CDR3: CASSRDLTVYEQYF. For the CDR3, the DNA is TGTGCCAGCAGTCGAGACTTAACGGTCTACGAGCAGTACTTC. The genes are TRBV7-2 and TRBJ2-7; D is uncertain. Germline-derived CDR1 and CDR2 are SGHTA and FQGNSA. V was cut by 6 bases and J by 3 bases, with 15 bases left in between. This CDR3 is built from 14 residues.

The chain employs TRBV6-6 and TRBJ1-1; D is unclear. This CDR3 contains 12 residues. The V end was cut by 7 bases, the J end by 4 bases, with 10 bases between. Germline V gene data show CDR1 as MNHNY and CDR2 as SVGAGI (reference sequence). The CDR3 is CASKRFGTEAFF. The CDR3 DNA is TGTGCCAGCAAGCGGTTCGGCACTGAAGCTTTCTTT.

The chain joins TRBV9 to TRBJ2-5; 9 bases are shared with TRBD2. J gave up 6 bases and V 2 bases, and 5 bases lay outside the gene matches. The CDR3 sequence is 14 residues long. Per germline, CDR1 SGDLS and CDR2 YYNGEE. CDR3 coding DNA: TGTGCCAGCAGCGTGACTAGCGGATCGAAGACCCAGTACTTC. Residues: CASSVTSGSKTQYF.

The chain links TRBV4-1 to TRBJ2-1, with 8 bases aligning to TRBD1. Per germline, CDR1 MGHRA and CDR2 YSYEKL. Germline trimming cut 3 bases from V and 5 bases from J; bases unmatched to any gene: 6. This CDR3 has 15 residues. CDR3 residues: CASSQGQGANNEQFF. In DNA form, the CDR3 reads TGCGCCAGCAGCCAGGGGCAGGGGGCAAACAATGAGCAGTTCTTC.

This chain uses TRBV27 with TRBJ2-7; D is possibly TRBD2 (6 bases). The CDR3 has 16 residues. The germline gives CDR1 MNHEY, CDR2 SMNVEV (reference sequence). The V end lost 4 bases, the J end lost 0 bases, and 16 bases lay between the germline ends. Here the CDR3 reads CASSSSGLPSSYEQYF. The CDR3 DNA reads as TGTGCCAGCAGTTCCTCGGGACTCCCAAGCTCCTACGAGCAGTACTTC.

The chain couples TRBV9 to TRBJ2-1, with 8 bases that match TRBD2. Germline CDR1 is SGDLS and CDR2 is YYNGEE. The CDR3 totals 16 residues. V shed 0 bases, J shed 8 bases, and the junction held 10 bases outside the gene matches. The CDR3 coding sequence is TGTGCCAGCAGCGTAGGAGCGGGAGCTATTAGCGATGAGCAGTTCTTC. Translated, it gives CASSVGAGAISDEQFF.

This clone is a singleton in its sample. This chain uses TRBV6-5 with TRBJ2-2; TRBD1 agrees at 10 bases. Germline CDR1 MNHEY, CDR2 SVGAGI. V was clipped by 6 bases and J by 3 bases; unmatched bases: 4. The CDR3 is 15 amino acids. The CDR3, as DNA: TGTGCCAGCAGCTACGGACAGGGGGACACCGGGGAGCTGTTTTTT. It is translated as CASSYGQGDTGELFF.

The chain couples TRBV7-6 to TRBJ2-1; 9 bases align to TRBD2. The germline CDR1 and CDR2 sequences are SGHVS and FNYEAQ. The CDR3 has 15 residues. V was pared by 5 bases and J by 2 bases, with 4 bases of the junction left unmatched. The CDR3 region has the DNA TGTGCCAGCAGCATGGGACTAGCACCCTACAATGAGCAGTTCTTC. Amino acids: CASSMGLAPYNEQFF. The full variable domain, rest sourced from reference TRBV7-6 and TRBJ2-1, is GAGVSQSPRYKVTKRGQDVALRCDPISGHVSLYWYRQALGQGPEFLTYFNYEAQQDKSGLPNDRFSAERPEGSISTLTIQRTEQRDSAMYRCASSMGLAPYNEQFFGPGTRLTVL.

The chain has TRBV6-1 and TRBJ1-1; no firm D call. The CDR3 extends over 15 amino acids. With 5 bases removed from V and 3 bases from J, the gap between germline ends came to 16 bases. The V gene's germline CDR1 is MNHNS and CDR2 SASEGT. The CDR3 region is CASSKGRLRDTEAFF. For the CDR3, the DNA is TGTGCCAGCAGTAAAGGGCGCCTCCGGGACACTGAAGCTTTCTTT.

The chain joins TRBV4-1 to TRBJ2-1; D is perhaps TRBD2 (6 bases). V lost 1 base, J lost 3 bases, and 16 bases lay in between. This CDR3 is 17 amino acids long. CDR1 is MGHRA and CDR2 is YSYEKL in the germline V gene. CDR3 loop: CASSQAERASGYNEQFF. CDR3 sequence (DNA): TGCGCCAGCAGCCAAGCAGAGCGGGCCTCGGGCTACAATGAGCAGTTCTTC.

The chain uses TRBV10-3 and TRBJ2-7; D perhaps matches TRBD2 (6 bases). The CDR3 spans 15 residues. Germline loops: CDR1 ENHRY, CDR2 SYGVKD. The ends were cut back, 6 bases at V and 1 base at J, with 16 bases in the middle. In DNA, the CDR3 is TGTGCCATCAGGGAGGGTCTAGAGACGTCCTACGAGCAGTACTTC. It yields the protein CAIREGLETSYEQYF.

The V call is TRBV10-2, the J call TRBJ2-7; 10 bases align to TRBD1. CDR3 size: 15 residues. J was trimmed by 3 bases and V by 6 bases; bases with no gene match: 8. The V gene's germline CDR1 is WSHSY and CDR2 SAAADI. The CDR3 DNA sequence: TGCGCCAGCAGCTCCGGGACAGGGGTCTTCTACGAGCAGTACTTC. Its protein product is CASSSGTGVFYEQYF.

Judged by abundance, this clone is medium-sized. This chain links TRBV10-2 with TRBJ2-2, with D maybe TRBD2 (6 bases). CDR1 and CDR2 from the germline V gene are WSHSY and SAAADI. The ends were cut back, 2 bases at V and 2 bases at J, with 15 bases in the middle. The CDR3 is made up of 17 amino acids. The CDR3 here is CASSEERDGSNTGELFF. DNA for the CDR3: TGCGCCAGCAGTGAGGAGAGGGACGGGAGTAACACCGGGGAGCTGTTTTTT.